This entry is about one T cell receptor beta chain. What it binds is unknown. This record belongs to a study of STAT5B mutations in CD4+ large granular lymphocyte leukemia. Overall study results and limits: 8/27 top patient clones versus 2/35 control clones were TRBV06-family.

Germline assignment: CDR1 MNHEY and CDR2 SMNVEV (reference sequence). The CDR3 contains 15 residues. Trimming cost V 6 bases and J 2 bases, with 15 bases left between them. Generated by immunoSEQ multiplex PCR, the TCRdb table keeps only in-frame clones and is missing some. The table includes roughly 48,000 clones, roughly 70% detected once. The specimen was CD4+ T cells from blood buffy coats. The genes are TRBV27 and TRBJ2-3; D remains unclear. The sequence was collected from a human donor in good health. The CDR3 DNA sequence: TGTGCCAGCAGCCCGGCTGGGGTGGTCACAGATACGCAGTATTTT. Residues: CASSPAGVVTDTQYF.